The clone carrying this TCR beta chain came up a few times. In the source study's methods: Quantification of nucleated cells was approximated via reference gene primer amplification. The protocol was immunoSEQ multiplex PCR, while the TCRdb copy is restricted to in-frame clones and leaves out a portion. The V and J calls and clone size come from that table; D and trimming were worked out from the DNA. The sample shows about 15,000 clones, approximately 88% of them seen only once. This specimen belongs to a study of blood T cell repertoires in COVID-19. Across the study: Sources were T cells, B-cell-depleted T cells, or PBMCs; the material itself was cDNA or gDNA.

J was trimmed by 3 bases and V by 3 bases; bases with no gene match: 3. Per germline, CDR1 LGHNA and CDR2 YNFKEQ. This CDR3 spans 14 amino acids. The chain carries TRBV4-2 and TRBJ2-7, with 9 bases identical to TRBD1. The clonotype was recovered from a woman in her sixties or seventies in a cohort sampled during active or convalescent COVID-19. The material sequenced was peripheral blood. The CDR3 sequence is CASSQGQGDYEQYF. DNA for the CDR3: TGTGCCAGCAGCCAGGGACAGGGTGACTACGAGCAGTACTTC.